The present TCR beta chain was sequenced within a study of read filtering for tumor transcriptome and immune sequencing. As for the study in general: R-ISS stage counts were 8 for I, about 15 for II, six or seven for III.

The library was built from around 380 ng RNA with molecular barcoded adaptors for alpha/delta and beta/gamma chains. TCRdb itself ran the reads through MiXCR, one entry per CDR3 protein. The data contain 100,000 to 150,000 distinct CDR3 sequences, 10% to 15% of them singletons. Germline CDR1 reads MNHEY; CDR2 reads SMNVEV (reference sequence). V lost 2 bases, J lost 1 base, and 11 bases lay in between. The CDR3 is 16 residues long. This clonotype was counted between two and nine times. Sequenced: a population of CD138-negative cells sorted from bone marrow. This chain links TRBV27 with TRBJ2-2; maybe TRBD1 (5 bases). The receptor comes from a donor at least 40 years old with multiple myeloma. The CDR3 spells CASSLGAVGNTGELFF. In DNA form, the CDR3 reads TGTGCCAGCAGTTTAGGGGCCGTGGGGAACACCGGGGAGCTGTTTTTT.